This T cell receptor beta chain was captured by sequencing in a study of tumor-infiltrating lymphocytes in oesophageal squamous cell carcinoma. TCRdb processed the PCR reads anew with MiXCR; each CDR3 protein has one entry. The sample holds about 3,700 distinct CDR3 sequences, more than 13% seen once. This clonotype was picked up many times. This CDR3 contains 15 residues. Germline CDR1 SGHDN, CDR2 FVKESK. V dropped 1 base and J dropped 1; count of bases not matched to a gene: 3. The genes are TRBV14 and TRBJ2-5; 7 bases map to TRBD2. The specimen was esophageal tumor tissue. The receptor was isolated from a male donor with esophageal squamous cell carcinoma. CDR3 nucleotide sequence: TGTGCCAGCAGCCAAGCTCGGGGGGTCCAAGAGACCCAGTACTTC. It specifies CASSQARGVQETQYF. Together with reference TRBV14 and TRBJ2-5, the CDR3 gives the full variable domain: EAGVTQFPSHSVIEKGQTVTLRCDPISGHDNLYWYRRVMGKEIKFLLHFVKESKQDESGMPNNRFLAERTGGTYSTLKVQPAELEDSGVYFCASSQARGVQETQYFGPGTRLLVL.